A single sample is the source of the 28 T cell receptor beta chains below, sequenced in a study of OX40 agonist ivuxolimab in advanced cancers. Method: immunoSEQ multiplex PCR; TCRdb's copy keeps in-frame clones and lacks some. The table shows some 74,000 clones, with 80% to 95% occurring only once. Sequenced material: CD4+ or CD8+ T cells sorted from blood, taken in a trial of the OX40 agonist ivuxolimab. These receptors all come from an adult with an advanced solid tumor such as melanoma, head and neck, liver or kidney cancer.

This rearrangement joins TRBV7-3 to TRBJ2-6; 9 nucleotides match TRBD1. Germline V gene data show CDR1 as SGHTA and CDR2 as FQGTGA. J gave up 7 bases and V 5 bases, and 3 bases lay outside the gene matches. This CDR3 spans 14 amino acids. CDR3 nucleotides: TGTGCCAGCAGCGTGACAGGGGGAGCCAACGTCCTGACTTTC. Translation: CASSVTGGANVLTF. The full variable domain, completed using reference TRBV7-3 and TRBJ2-6, is GAGVSQTPSNKVTEKGKYVELRCDPISGHTALYWYRQSLGQGPEFLIYFQGTGAADDSGLPNDRFFAVRPEGSVSTLKIQRTERGDSAVYLCASSVTGGANVLTFGAGSRLTVL.

The chain uses TRBV19 and TRBJ1-1; no reliable D call. Germline-derived CDR1 and CDR2 are LNHDA and SQIVND (reference sequence). V dropped 5 bases and J dropped 0 bases, with 10 bases sitting between them. This CDR3 comprises 14 residues. In DNA, the CDR3 is TGTGCCAGTAGTGAAAAGACAATGAACACTGAAGCTTTCTTT. Encoded protein: CASSEKTMNTEAFF.

The chain uses TRBV14 and TRBJ2-7; a possible D gene is TRBD1 (6 bases). Germline V lookup: CDR1 SGHDN, CDR2 FVKESK. The CDR3 loop spans 13 amino acids. V gave up 2 bases and J gave up 6 bases, with 11 bases separating them. CDR3: CASSQQQGSEQYF. CDR3 DNA: TGTGCCAGCAGCCAACAACAGGGATCCGAGCAGTACTTC.

The gene calls are TRBV15 and TRBJ1-2, with no clear D. Per germline, CDR1 LNHNV and CDR2 YYDKDF (reference sequence). Trimming cost V 1 base and J 4 bases, with 7 bases left between them. CDR3 size: 13 residues. CDR3 DNA: TGTGCCACCAGCAGAGGTGCAGTCTATGGCTACACCTTC. This codes for CATSRGAVYGYTF.

V is TRBV20-1 and J is TRBJ2-5; D gene uncertain. V lost 4 bases to trimming and J lost 1 base, with 1 base between them. CDR1 DFQATT and CDR2 SNEGSKA come from the germline V gene (reference sequence). The CDR3 spans 10 residues. CDR3 DNA sequence: TGCAGTGCTATCCAAGAGACCCAGTACTTC. Amino acids: CSAIQETQYF.

The rearrangement uses TRBV9 and TRBJ2-1; 10 bases fit TRBD2. The germline gives CDR1 SGDLS, CDR2 YYNGEE. The junction had 10 bases not matched to a gene; V was cut back by 0 bases and J by 10 bases. This CDR3 has 16 residues. CDR3: CASSVAPSGGAEEQFF. In DNA, the CDR3 is TGTGCCAGCAGCGTAGCCCCCAGCGGGGGGGCCGAAGAGCAGTTCTTC.

This sequence joins TRBV2 and TRBJ1-5; 8 bases are shared with TRBD1. CDR3 length: 15 residues. The J segment lost 1 base and the V segment lost 4 bases, leaving 3 bases of the junction unmatched. CDR1 and CDR2 from the germline V gene are SNHLY and FYNNEI. The CDR3 spells CASSGTGLSNQPQHF. CDR3 bases: TGTGCCAGCAGTGGGACAGGGTTAAGCAATCAGCCCCAGCATTTT.

The J gene is TRBJ2-3, the V gene TRBV9; no firm D call. Germline CDR1 reads SGDLS; CDR2 reads YYNGEE. The CDR3 runs 11 residues. V lost 0 bases and J 5 bases, leaving 1 base between the germline ends. The CDR3 region is CASSVGDTQYF. The CDR3 DNA reads as TGTGCCAGCAGCGTAGGAGATACGCAGTATTTT.

The CDR3 nucleotides are TGTGCCAGCAGCTTGGGACAGGGTGGGGATCAGCCCCAGCATTTT. It yields the protein CASSLGQGGDQPQHF. This chain joins TRBV5-6 and TRBJ1-5; 7 bases map to TRBD1. CDR1 SGHDT and CDR2 YYEEEE come from the germline V gene. The V segment lost 0 bases and the J segment 5 bases; nucleotides outside the gene matches: 5. There are 15 residues in the CDR3.

This sequence joins TRBV19 and TRBJ2-3; 9 bases match TRBD1. The CDR3 has 15 residues. CDR1 and CDR2 from the germline V gene are LNHDA and SQIVND (reference sequence). J gave up 3 bases and V 7 bases, and 8 bases lay outside the gene matches. CDR3 loop: CASTSTGGDTDTQYF. The DNA for the CDR3 is TGTGCCAGTACCTCAACAGGGGGCGATACAGATACGCAGTATTTT.

V usage is TRBV2 and J usage is TRBJ1-5, with TRBD1 matching 7 bases. Germline CDR1 and CDR2: SNHLY and FYNNEI. V trimming: 7 bases; J trimming: 2 bases; junction bases outside the gene matches: 2. The CDR3 length is 13 residues. The CDR3 DNA reads as TGTGCCAGCAACGGACAGGGCAATCAGCCCCAGCATTTT. It is translated as CASNGQGNQPQHF. The full variable domain, with the rest looked up from reference TRBV2 and TRBJ1-5, is EPEVTQTPSHQVTQMGQEVILRCVPISNHLYFYWYRQILGQKVEFLVSFYNNEISEKSEIFDDQFSVERPDGSNFTLKIRSTKLEDSAMYFCASNGQGNQPQHFGDGTRLSIL.

The table lists this clone with a few counts. The V gene is TRBV5-1, the J gene TRBJ1-6; maybe TRBD1 (5 bases). The CDR3 has 15 residues. Trimming shortened V by 2 bases and J by 9 bases, and 15 bases separated the two germline ends. Germline V CDR1 and CDR2: SGHRS, YFSETQ. Written as DNA, the CDR3 is TGCGCCAGCAGCTTCGCCGGGACGGAGGGTTCACCCCTCCACTTT. Amino acids: CASSFAGTEGSPLHF.

This sequence joins TRBV2 and TRBJ2-7, with D perhaps TRBD2 (5 bases). The V end was cut by 3 bases, the J end by 7 bases, with 16 bases between. Germline assignment: CDR1 SNHLY and CDR2 FYNNEI. The CDR3 has 14 residues. The CDR3 DNA follows: TGTGCCAGCAGTGAGAACCGACGGGATGGGGAGCAGTACTTC. The encoded protein is CASSENRRDGEQYF.

The chain uses TRBV30 and TRBJ1-5; TRBD1 agrees at 9 bases. J was trimmed by 5 bases and V by 4 bases; bases with no gene match: 3. Germline V gives CDR1 GTSNPN, CDR2 SVGIG (reference sequence). This CDR3 has 13 amino acids. The CDR3 is CAWTGQGHQPQHF. For the CDR3, the DNA is TGTGCCTGGACGGGACAGGGACATCAGCCCCAGCATTTT.

The chain uses TRBV19 and TRBJ2-4, with D possibly called TRBD1 or TRBD2 (6 bases each). The germline V and J ends were trimmed by 5 bases and 0 bases, with 11 bases remaining between them. Germline CDR1 and CDR2: LNHDA and SQIVND (reference sequence). This CDR3 region has 15 residues. The CDR3 DNA sequence: TGTGCCAGTAGTGGGGGGACAATAGCCAAAAACATTCAGTACTTC. Its translation: CASSGGTIAKNIQYF.

The chain links TRBV7-2 to TRBJ1-5; tentatively, D is TRBD1 (6 bases). The ends were cut back, 1 base at V and 0 bases at J, with 10 bases in the middle. In germline, CDR1 is SGHTA, CDR2 FQGNSA. The CDR3 has 16 residues. The DNA of the CDR3 is TGTGCCAGCAGCTTAGTAGGGGGAAATAGCAATCAGCCCCAGCATTTT. Protein: CASSLVGGNSNQPQHF.

V gene TRBV9 combines with J gene TRBJ2-5; 8 nucleotides agree with TRBD2. Trimming cost V 4 bases and J 0 bases; bases outside gene matches: 5. The CDR3 sequence is 15 residues long. The germline V gene has CDR1 SGDLS and CDR2 YYNGEE. DNA of the CDR3: TGTGCCAGCAGCACGCGGACTAGCCACCAAGAGACCCAGTACTTC. Translation: CASSTRTSHQETQYF. The full variable domain, its missing parts supplied by reference TRBV9 and TRBJ2-5, is DSGVTQTPKHLITATGQRVTLRCSPRSGDLSVYWYQQSLDQGLQFLIQYYNGEERAKGNILERFSAQQFPDLHSELNLSSLELGDSALYFCASSTRTSHQETQYFGPGTRLLVL.

The chain employs TRBV19 and TRBJ2-3; possible D gene TRBD2, 5 bases. The length of the CDR3 is 15 residues. V shed 3 bases and J shed 2 bases, with 12 bases lying between them. Germline lookup yields CDR1 LNHDA and CDR2 SQIVND (reference sequence). CDR3 coding DNA: TGTGCCAGTAGTATCCTGGGAGCCACCACAGATACGCAGTATTTT. Protein product: CASSILGATTDTQYF.

This chain joins TRBV9 and TRBJ2-6; TRBD1 matches at 7 bases. The CDR3 has 18 residues. J gave up 0 bases and V 0 bases, and 6 bases lay outside the gene matches. Germline assignment: CDR1 SGDLS and CDR2 YYNGEE. The CDR3 nucleotides are TGTGCCAGCAGCGTAGGGGACAGTCATTTCTCTGGGGCCAACGTCCTGACTTTC. Encoded protein: CASSVGDSHFSGANVLTF.

This sequence joins TRBV4-1 and TRBJ1-1; no clear D. Per germline, CDR1 MGHRA and CDR2 YSYEKL. V lost 1 base, J lost 9 bases, and 12 bases lay in between. The CDR3 covers 13 residues. CDR3 bases: TGCGCCAGCAGCCAAGGGCCCAGAGACCAAGCTTTCTTT. Amino acids: CASSQGPRDQAFF.

This sequence joins TRBV27 and TRBJ1-6, with unresolved D. Looked up from germline, CDR1 is MNHEY and CDR2 is SMNVEV (reference sequence). This CDR3 region has 14 residues. V dropped 6 bases and J dropped 7 bases, with 13 bases sitting between them. The CDR3 region is CASRLSPANSPLHF. The CDR3 DNA follows: TGTGCCAGCAGGCTATCACCGGCCAATTCACCCCTCCACTTT.

The chain employs TRBV5-1 and TRBJ1-5; no firm D call. The CDR3 is 14 residues long. CDR1 and CDR2 from the germline V gene are SGHRS and YFSETQ. With 2 bases removed from V and 0 bases from J, the gap between germline ends came to 6 bases. Here the CDR3 DNA reads TGCGCCAGCAGCTTAGGGAATAGCAATCAGCCCCAGCATTTT. Protein product: CASSLGNSNQPQHF.

In this sample, this clone turned up a few times. J is TRBJ2-7 and V is TRBV27; possibly TRBD1 for D (5 bases). Germline V gene data show CDR1 as MNHEY and CDR2 as SMNVEV (reference sequence). The CDR3 extends over 14 amino acids. Trimming took 0 bases from V and 2 from J, leaving 8 bases between them. The CDR3 loop is CASSLSPGTYEQYF. The CDR3 nucleotides read TGTGCCAGCAGTTTATCGCCAGGGACCTACGAGCAGTACTTC.

The chain carries TRBV7-9 and TRBJ1-1; D unclear. Trimming took 1 base from V and 1 from J, leaving 7 bases between them. The CDR3 extends over 14 amino acids. Germline V gives CDR1 SEHNR, CDR2 FQNEAQ (reference sequence). The CDR3 bases are TGTGCCAGCAGCTTAGAGGCCGGGAACACTGAAGCTTTCTTT. It codes for CASSLEAGNTEAFF.

V is TRBV5-4 and J is TRBJ2-2; tentatively, D is TRBD2 (6 bases). CDR1 and CDR2 from the germline V gene are SGHNT and YYREEE (reference sequence). The CDR3 length is 15 residues. Trimming stripped 0 bases from V and 7 bases from J, with 13 bases between. CDR3 in amino acids: CASSLGGTLDGELFF. The CDR3 nucleotides read TGTGCCAGCAGCTTGGGCGGGACCTTGGACGGGGAGCTGTTTTTT. Using reference TRBV5-4 and TRBJ2-2 for the parts outside the CDR3, the full variable domain is ETGVTQSPTHLIKTRGQQVTLRCSSQSGHNTVSWYQQALGQGPQFIFQYYREEENGRGNFPPRFSGLQFPNYSSELNVNALELDDSALYLCASSLGGTLDGELFFGEGSRLTVL.

This clone appeared a few times. J is TRBJ1-1 and V is TRBV30; D remains unclear. This CDR3 contains 16 residues. Germline CDR1 GTSNPN, CDR2 SVGIG (reference sequence). V was pared by 5 bases and J by 0 bases, with 19 bases between. The CDR3 region is CAWVELAGLMNTEAFF. The CDR3 nucleotides are TGTGCCTGGGTAGAATTGGCAGGACTGATGAACACTGAAGCTTTCTTT.

The chain uses TRBV6-1 and TRBJ2-7, with D possibly being TRBD2 (5 bases). CDR3 size: 16 residues. Looked up from germline, CDR1 is MNHNS and CDR2 is SASEGT. V was pared by 4 bases and J by 1 base, with 17 bases between. In DNA, the CDR3 is TGTGCCAGCAGTGGAAGGTTGGACTTATTATCCTACGAGCAGTACTTC. Protein product: CASSGRLDLLSYEQYF.

The count of this clone is one. The chain employs TRBV29-1 and TRBJ2-1; 13 nucleotides line up with TRBD2. The CDR3 extends over 15 amino acids. The junction had 7 bases not matched to a gene; V was cut back by 4 bases and J by 7 bases. The germline V gene encodes CDR1 SQVTM and CDR2 ANQGSEA. CDR3 amino acids: CSVAPGTSGINEQFF. CDR3 DNA sequence: TGCAGCGTTGCCCCCGGGACTAGCGGGATTAATGAGCAGTTCTTC.